This T cell receptor beta chain was recorded in a study of regulatory T cells in long-lasting Graves disease. Assembly of TCR beta libraries relied on iRepertoire HTBI primers together with Arm-PCR of CDR3 regions. Per the study methods: Identification across samples found some 60 TRBV and around 15 TRBJ segments. One entry per CDR3 protein results from TCRdb running MiXCR on the multiplex PCR reads. The V and J calls and clone size come from TCRdb's table, not from the authors' own analysis. Of roughly 360,000 distinct CDR3 sequences detected, roughly 25% appear once; the ten largest clones hold about 27%. Time point indicated: persistent/refractory GD, antithyroid drugs over 5 years with positive TRAb. Extracted RNA from PBMCs served as the source of the TCR library. Diagnoses of Graves' disease were made by American Thyroid Association guidelines. Patients all came to the study from an endocrinology department in Xi'an, China. Staff took around 9 milliliters of peripheral blood and put it into EDTA tubes.

V was clipped by 3 bases and J by 2 bases, with 11 bases between them. Germline V gene data show CDR1 as MNHEY and CDR2 as SMNVEV (reference sequence). The CDR3 length is 14 residues. There are many counts of this clonotype. This receptor was identified in a woman in her 40s with Graves disease. The rearrangement joins TRBV27 to TRBJ2-7; a possible D gene is TRBD2 (6 bases). The sequenced sample was peripheral blood mononuclear cells (PBMCs), obtained when the disease was refractory, from a patient treated with antithyroid drugs. Written as DNA, the CDR3 is TGTGCCAGCAGTTTGGGGGGACCCACCTACGAGCAGTACTTC. Translated: CASSLGGPTYEQYF.